This T cell receptor (beta chain) was recorded in a study of T cell changes during pregnancy in multiple sclerosis. There are 14 residues in the CDR3. Germline V gene lookup returns CDR1 SGHVS and CDR2 FNYEAQ. The germline V and J ends were trimmed by 1 base and 1 base, with 7 bases remaining between them. Sequencing used immunoSEQ multiplex PCR; TCRdb keeps in-frame clones, though not all of them. The sample yields 50,000 or so clones, 91% seen once. The rearrangement joins TRBV7-6 to TRBJ2-5; D remains ambiguous. This specimen consisted of CD8+ T cells from peripheral blood mononuclear cells, obtained after pregnancy. The receptor's source is a female donor with multiple sclerosis, enrolled in a pregnancy study. The CDR3 reads CASSLGPGQETQYF. In DNA form, the CDR3 reads TGTGCCAGCAGCTTAGGCCCAGGCCAAGAGACCCAGTACTTC.